Listed below are T cell receptor beta chains from one sample, sequenced in a study of cytomegalovirus exposure and HLA in healthy donors. Method: immunoSEQ multiplex PCR; TCRdb's copy keeps in-frame clones and lacks some. The sample includes around 70,000 clones, more than 60% of them seen just once. Sequences were obtained from PBMCs. Every receptor here comes from a male donor in good health and CMV-seropositive. The CDR3 runs from the conserved cysteine through the conserved F or W. Fields, in order: V gene, CDR3 protein.

V: TRBV2; CDR3: CASSLGLIYEQYF
V: TRBV18; CDR3: CASSPQGAYSPLHF
V: TRBV9; CDR3: CASSASGGGETQYF
V: TRBV6-1; CDR3: CASSELFGTSGYEQYF
V: TRBV5-4; CDR3: CASSRTGAGTNEKLFF
V: TRBV5-1; CDR3: CASSLAGEGPSDTQYF
V: TRBV5-5; CDR3: CASSLASGGYNEQFF
V: TRBV5-4; CDR3: CASSGTGYNEQFF
V: TRBV2; CDR3: CASSVQGGNQPQHF
V: TRBV5-1; CDR3: CASSSTSGNTGELFF
V: TRBV5-1; CDR3: CASSLVLAGGTDTQYF
V: TRBV9; CDR3: CASSVAGGRGETQYF
V: TRBV5-4; CDR3: CASSLDGASYEQYF
V: TRBV7-2; CDR3: CASSFLAGGRYEQYF
V: TRBV7-9; CDR3: CASSWTGGEETQYF
V: TRBV7-7; CDR3: CASSFQDRGLRAFF
V: TRBV30; CDR3: CAWEPGLKAGGELFF
V: TRBV21-1; CDR3: CASTEKGGTEERETQYF
V: TRBV19; CDR3: CASSRSGVDTGELFF
V: TRBV5-6; CDR3: CASSMLQGSTDTQYF
V: TRBV30; CDR3: CAWSVEAGLARSRAEAFF
V: TRBV5-3; CDR3: CARSHNRNNQPQHF
V: TRBV6-5; CDR3: CASSYMGLAKNEQFF
V: TRBV18; CDR3: CASSPFVAGSSGNTIYF
V: TRBV5-1; CDR3: CASSLASGSGYEQYF
V: TRBV18; CDR3: CASSQSQGSLEQYF
V: TRBV19; CDR3: CASSSTGSAEQPQHF
V: TRBV30; CDR3: CAWSVSTSGRSFF
V: TRBV7-9; CDR3: CASSHWTNLNTEAFF
V: TRBV18; CDR3: CASSPRLQGVGAFF
V: TRBV9; CDR3: CASSAPGGGGEKLFF
V: TRBV15; CDR3: CATSVNRGTTSYEQYF
V: TRBV7-9; CDR3: CASSSSSGETQYF
V: TRBV11-1; CDR3: CASSLVAGGTEAFF
V: TRBV6-5; CDR3: CATGQGAGTQYF
V: TRBV2; CDR3: CAGRGRPGGGEQFF
V: TRBV7-9; CDR3: CASSGGTLNSPLHF
V: TRBV5-4; CDR3: CASSLTALSYEQYF
V: TRBV7-9; CDR3: CASSGGYNEQFF
V: TRBV7-2; CDR3: CASSLASGSGSYNEQFF